This section outlines one T cell receptor beta chain sequence together with its context. Its antigen is as yet unknown. The data stem from a study of glioma-infiltrating T cells. Study-wide results and caveats: Very few CDR3 sequences were shared between tissue and blood. Gliomas, especially low-grade, showed above-expected tissue-blood divergence; non-neoplastic patients showed below.

TCR alpha and beta CDR3 regions were amplified from RNA using iRepertoire nested multiplex PCR. Tissue mRNA or PBMC total RNA, roughly 90-400 ng, went into one-step reverse transcription and amplification. TCRdb reprocessed the multiplex PCR reads via MiXCR and lists one record per CDR3 protein. The repertoire includes some 130,000 distinct CDR3 sequences, around 25% of them detected once, and about a quarter sits in the top ten. CDR1 and CDR2 (germline): MGHRA, YSYEKL. J was trimmed by 3 bases and V by 5 bases; bases with no gene match: 7. The CDR3 is made up of 15 amino acids. The receptor comes from a human donor with low-grade glioma or glioblastoma, undergoing nonglioma brain surgery, or in good health (not recorded which). The sequencing input was glioma tissue, nonneoplastic brain tissue, or PBMCs (not recorded which). The chain is built from TRBV4-1 and TRBJ1-5; TRBD1 matches 7 bases. The CDR3 DNA is TGCGCCAGCAGCTACCGGGACAGAGACAATCAGCCCCAGCATTTT. Translating it yields CASSYRDRDNQPQHF.